The clone carrying this T cell receptor beta chain was seen a few times. What it binds is unknown. The CDR3 is 13 residues long. The germline V gene encodes CDR1 LGHNT and CDR2 FRNRAP. The V gene lost 2 bases and the J gene lost 7 bases, with 11 bases spanning the gap. The protocol was immunoSEQ multiplex PCR, while the TCRdb copy is restricted to in-frame clones and leaves out a portion. The table includes about 86,000 clones, around four fifths detected once. The data derive from a study of graft-versus-host responses after intestinal transplantation. The V call is TRBV12-5, the J call TRBJ1-2, with D tentatively TRBD1 (5 bases). The receptor's source is a human donor who received an intestinal transplant. The sample in question was unstimulated CD8+ T cells sorted from spleen or lymph node cells, obtained before intestinal transplant. CDR3 protein: CASGLTQGPGYTF. The CDR3, as DNA: TGTGCTAGTGGTTTGACTCAGGGTCCTGGCTACACCTTC.